Shown below are 23 T cell receptor beta chains from a single sample sequenced in a study of CD8 T cell repertoires and HIV-1 epitope variants. Their cognate antigens are unknown. The assay was immunoSEQ multiplex PCR, and TCRdb's table has in-frame clones only and misses some. This sample has roughly 7,000 clones, with around two thirds found just once. Sequencing input: cultured CD8+ T cells derived from PBMCs. Receptor source: a male donor with HIV.

This chain uses TRBV4-2 with TRBJ1-5, with D possibly being TRBD1 (5 bases). The CDR3 is made up of 14 amino acids. V was pared by 5 bases and J by 8 bases, with 16 bases between. In germline, CDR1 is LGHNA, CDR2 YNFKEQ. CDR3 nucleotide sequence: TGTGCCAGCAGCATCGGGGCAGGGAGTGAGCCCCAGCATTTT. It specifies CASSIGAGSEPQHF.

This sequence joins TRBV9 and TRBJ2-4; D is possibly TRBD1 (5 bases). This CDR3 has 14 amino acids. Germline assignment: CDR1 SGDLS and CDR2 YYNGEE. Trimming left V 0 bases short and J 8 bases short, with 12 bases between. The CDR3 region has the DNA TGTGCCAGCAGCGTAGAGTGGGGCAGGGACATTCAGTACTTC. Protein product: CASSVEWGRDIQYF.

This chain links TRBV27 with TRBJ2-7; 8 bases match TRBD2. Per germline, CDR1 MNHEY and CDR2 SMNVEV (reference sequence). V lost 5 bases and J lost 7; bases outside the gene matches: 10. This CDR3 is 14 amino acids long. In DNA, the CDR3 is TGTGCCAGCAGTACGGCGGGGGGAGGGGAAGAGCAGTACTTC. Its translation: CASSTAGGGEEQYF.

V gene TRBV5-5 combines with J gene TRBJ2-7; 8 bases align to TRBD1. Germline values: CDR1 SGHKS, CDR2 YYEKEE (reference sequence). V gave up 3 bases and J gave up 2 bases; unmatched junction bases: 10. The CDR3 has 16 amino acids. DNA of the CDR3: TGTGCCAGCAGCTCTTCGGGCGGGACAGGACCCTACGAGCAGTACTTC. Amino acid sequence: CASSSSGGTGPYEQYF. Variable domain in full (rest from reference TRBV5-5 and TRBJ2-7): DAGVTQSPTHLIKTRGQQVTLRCSPISGHKSVSWYQQVLGQGPQFIFQYYEKEERGRGNFPDRFSARQFPNYSSELNVNALLLGDSALYLCASSSSGGTGPYEQYFGPGTRLTVT.

This sequence joins TRBV7-9 and TRBJ2-2; D not resolved. The CDR3 is 15 residues long. Trimming removed 1 base at V and 4 bases at J, with 10 bases between. The V gene's germline CDR1 is SEHNR and CDR2 FQNEAQ (reference sequence). The CDR3 loop is CASSLDGQPTGELFF. The CDR3 coding sequence is TGTGCCAGCAGCTTAGATGGGCAGCCCACCGGGGAGCTGTTTTTT.

This chain uses TRBV9 with TRBJ2-3; D uncertain. With 2 bases removed from V and 2 bases from J, the gap between germline ends came to 9 bases. Germline CDR1 SGDLS, CDR2 YYNGEE. There are 14 residues in the CDR3. The CDR3 protein is CASSVRSYTDTQYF. The CDR3 bases are TGTGCCAGCAGCGTTCGGAGTTACACAGATACGCAGTATTTT. Complete variable domain (other parts from reference TRBV9 and TRBJ2-3): DSGVTQTPKHLITATGQRVTLRCSPRSGDLSVYWYQQSLDQGLQFLIQYYNGEERAKGNILERFSAQQFPDLHSELNLSSLELGDSALYFCASSVRSYTDTQYFGPGTRLTVL.

This clone has a handful of counts. The V call is TRBV11-1, the J call TRBJ2-7; weak D call: TRBD2 (7 bases). CDR3 length: 16 amino acids. Trimming took off 2 bases at V and 5 bases at J, with 19 bases between the two ends. Per the germline V gene, CDR1 is SGHAT and CDR2 is FQDESV (reference sequence). As DNA, the CDR3 is TGTGCCAGCAGCTTAATGGCCGCGGAAGGGGGGGACGAGCAGTACTTC. Translating gives CASSLMAAEGGDEQYF.

The chain uses TRBV9 and TRBJ2-7; no clear D. The V end was cut by 0 bases, the J end by 3 bases, with 13 bases between. CDR3 length equals 15 residues. The germline V gene has CDR1 SGDLS and CDR2 YYNGEE. The CDR3 loop reads CASSVDIQTIYEQYF. The DNA of the CDR3 is TGTGCCAGCAGCGTAGATATCCAAACCATCTACGAGCAGTACTTC.

The V and J genes are TRBV23-1 and TRBJ1-2, with TRBD1 matching 11 bases. TRBV23-1 is designated an ORF whose function remains uncertain. This CDR3 spans 18 amino acids. V was clipped by 0 bases and J by 4 bases; unmatched bases: 10. CDR3 sequence (DNA): TGCGCCAGCAGTCAATCGGGGGACAGGGGGACCCAGATCTATGGCTACACCTTC. Translating it yields CASSQSGDRGTQIYGYTF.

The chain is built from TRBV19 and TRBJ2-7; TRBD1 aligns across 7 bases. Looked up from germline, CDR1 is LNHDA and CDR2 is SQIVND (reference sequence). Trimming cost V 5 bases and J 0 bases; bases outside gene matches: 10. This CDR3 is built from 16 residues. In DNA, the CDR3 is TGTGCCAGTAGTTTAGTCCGGGACAGCGACTCCTACGAGCAGTACTTC. Translation: CASSLVRDSDSYEQYF.

V usage is TRBV9 and J usage is TRBJ1-5, with a tentative D call TRBD1 (6 bases). With 0 bases removed from V and 3 bases from J, the gap between germline ends came to 7 bases. This CDR3 comprises 14 residues. Per the germline V gene, CDR1 is SGDLS and CDR2 is YYNGEE. CDR3 nucleotide sequence: TGTGCCAGCAGCGTAGGGGGGCTCAATCAGCCCCAGCATTTT. It is translated as CASSVGGLNQPQHF. Variable domain in full (rest from reference TRBV9 and TRBJ1-5): DSGVTQTPKHLITATGQRVTLRCSPRSGDLSVYWYQQSLDQGLQFLIQYYNGEERAKGNILERFSAQQFPDLHSELNLSSLELGDSALYFCASSVGGLNQPQHFGDGTRLSIL.

The rearrangement joins TRBV27 to TRBJ2-7; possible D gene TRBD2, 5 bases. Germline CDR1 is MNHEY and CDR2 is SMNVEV (reference sequence). The V gene lost 5 bases and the J gene lost 0 bases, with 14 bases spanning the gap. The CDR3 runs to 15 residues. CDR3 region: CASSGRGLSSYEQYF. The CDR3 coding sequence is TGTGCCAGCAGTGGACGCGGGTTGAGCTCCTACGAGCAGTACTTC.

The CDR3 DNA reads as TGTGCCAGCAGCATCGAACCCGGGGTGGGAGAGACCCAGTACTTC. Translation gives CASSIEPGVGETQYF. This chain joins TRBV9 and TRBJ2-5; D might be TRBD2 (5 bases). This CDR3 is built from 15 residues. The germline CDR1 and CDR2 sequences are SGDLS and YYNGEE. V gave up 4 bases and J gave up 4 bases, with 17 bases separating them.

The chain couples TRBV5-4 to TRBJ2-3, with 8 bases identical to TRBD2. The germline CDR1 and CDR2 sequences are SGHNT and YYREEE (reference sequence). With 4 bases clipped from V and 4 bases from J, the junction kept 8 bases outside the gene matches. The CDR3 contains 15 residues. CDR3: CASSRREGRSDTQYF. The CDR3 DNA reads as TGTGCCAGCAGCCGCCGGGAGGGGCGGTCAGATACGCAGTATTTT.

The J gene is TRBJ2-7, the V gene TRBV7-9; no clear D. Germline V gives CDR1 SEHNR, CDR2 FQNEAQ (reference sequence). Trimming pared 0 bases from V and 1 base from J, leaving 7 bases between. The CDR3 runs to 14 residues. The CDR3 region has the DNA TGTGCCAGCAGCTTAGCAGGGATTTCCTACGAGCAGTACTTC. This sequence encodes CASSLAGISYEQYF.

The V and J genes are TRBV14 and TRBJ1-1; D remains ambiguous. The germline V gene has CDR1 SGHDN and CDR2 FVKESK. There are 13 residues in the CDR3. The V end was cut by 1 base, the J end by 5 bases, with 8 bases between. The CDR3 reads CASSQGLRTEAFF. The DNA for the CDR3 is TGTGCCAGCAGCCAAGGACTGCGGACTGAAGCTTTCTTT.

The V and J genes are TRBV27 and TRBJ1-1; 10 bases fit TRBD1. Germline CDR1 is MNHEY and CDR2 is SMNVEV (reference sequence). After removal of 4 bases from V and 4 bases from J, the junction contained 12 bases not matched to a gene. The CDR3 is made up of 17 amino acids. As DNA, the CDR3 is TGTGCCAGCAGTTCCCCCGGGACAGGGGTGATTTCCACTGAAGCTTTCTTT. This sequence encodes CASSSPGTGVISTEAFF.

The chain joins TRBV6-5 to TRBJ2-1, with unresolved D. Germline V CDR1 and CDR2: MNHEY, SVGAGI. The CDR3 length is 12 residues. V lost 0 bases, J lost 9 bases, and 6 bases lay in between. CDR3 nucleotides: TGTGCCAGCAGTTACTCGGGTGTTGAGCAGTTCTTC. Translated, it gives CASSYSGVEQFF.

This clone has just a few counts. The chain carries TRBV5-1 and TRBJ2-1, with D uncertain. The CDR3 loop spans 15 amino acids. Per the germline V gene, CDR1 is SGHRS and CDR2 is YFSETQ. V was cut by 0 bases and J by 2 bases, with 9 bases left in between. The CDR3 sequence is CASSLEGETYNEQFF. The CDR3 nucleotides are TGCGCCAGCAGCTTGGAAGGAGAGACCTACAATGAGCAGTTCTTC.

This chain's CDR3 is CASSSPGLQQGGEQFF. CDR3 DNA sequence: TGTGCCAGCAGTTCTCCGGGACTTCAACAAGGGGGTGAGCAGTTCTTC. The chain combines TRBV2 with TRBJ2-1; D possibly matches TRBD1 or TRBD2 (6 bases each). From germline, CDR1 is SNHLY and CDR2 FYNNEI. This CDR3 region has 16 residues. Trimming removed 5 bases at V and 9 bases at J, with 23 bases between.

This clone is classed as medium-sized (0.01 to 0.1%). V is TRBV6-4 and J is TRBJ2-3; 7 bases match TRBD1. Germline values: CDR1 MRHNA, CDR2 SNTAGT. CDR3 length: 14 amino acids. V lost 3 bases, J lost 4 bases, and 4 bases stayed unmatched. CDR3 sequence reads: CASSEEGAADTQYF. CDR3 nucleotide sequence: TGTGCCAGCAGTGAAGAGGGGGCGGCAGATACGCAGTATTTT.

The chain carries TRBV27 and TRBJ2-5; maybe TRBD1 (6 bases). This CDR3 comprises 15 residues. V lost 3 bases and J 4 bases, leaving 15 bases between the germline ends. The germline CDR1 and CDR2 sequences are MNHEY and SMNVEV (reference sequence). The CDR3 sequence is CASSLSTGMGETQYF. The DNA for the CDR3 is TGTGCCAGCAGTTTGTCTACAGGGATGGGAGAGACCCAGTACTTC.

This clone showed up just a few times. The chain's CDR3 is CASSLSGGSEAFF. DNA for the CDR3: TGTGCCAGCAGTTTATCAGGGGGGTCTGAAGCTTTCTTT. This chain joins TRBV28 and TRBJ1-1, with 7 bases that match TRBD1. Trimming took 1 base from V and 6 from J; bases not matched to a gene: 2. CDR3 size: 13 residues. CDR1 and CDR2 (germline): MDHEN, SYDVKM.